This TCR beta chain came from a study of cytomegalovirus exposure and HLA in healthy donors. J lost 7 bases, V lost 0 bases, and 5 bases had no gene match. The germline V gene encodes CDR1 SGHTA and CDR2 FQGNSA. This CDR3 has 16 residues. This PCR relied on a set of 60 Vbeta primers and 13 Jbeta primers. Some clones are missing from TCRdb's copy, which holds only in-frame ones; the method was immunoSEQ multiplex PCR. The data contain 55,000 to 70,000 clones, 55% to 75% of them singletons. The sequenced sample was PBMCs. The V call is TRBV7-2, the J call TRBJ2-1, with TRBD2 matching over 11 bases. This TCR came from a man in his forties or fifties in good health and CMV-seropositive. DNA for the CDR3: TGTGCCAGCAGCTTAGCGCTTAGCGGGAGGGGGAATGAGCAGTTCTTC. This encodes CASSLALSGRGNEQFF.